Listed below are T cell receptor beta chains from one sample, sequenced in a study of cytomegalovirus exposure and HLA in healthy donors. The protocol was immunoSEQ multiplex PCR, while the TCRdb copy is restricted to in-frame clones and leaves out a portion. The data contain 100,000 to 150,000 clones, around four fifths of them seen just once; the ten biggest clones take up 0.95% to 1.5%. Sequenced: PBMCs. The receptor set was obtained from a boy under 18 in good health and CMV-seronegative. Each CDR3 is given with its conserved first and last residue. A D gene is named only where the DNA matches it firmly. Clone size, where shown, is once, few, many, or a class for clones that have expanded.

j_call: TRBJ2-5
clone_size: .
v_call: TRBV2
d_call: TRBD2
cdr3_nt: TGTGCCAGCACTGAAATCTCCCTAGCGGGAGTACGAGAGACCCAGTACTTC
cdr3_aa: CASTEISLAGVRETQYF

j_call: TRBJ2-1
clone_size: .
v_call: TRBV29-1
d_call: .
cdr3_nt: TGCAGCGTTTCGAATCCAAGGAGTTCCTACAATGAGCAGTTCTTC
cdr3_aa: CSVSNPRSSYNEQFF

j_call: TRBJ1-1
clone_size: .
v_call: TRBV11-2
d_call: .
cdr3_nt: TGTGCCAGCAGCCCAACCCAGGAAGGCACTGAAGCTTTCTTT
cdr3_aa: CASSPTQEGTEAFF

j_call: TRBJ2-1
clone_size: .
v_call: TRBV30
d_call: .
cdr3_nt: TGTGCCTGGAGTTCTCGACTTTACAATGAGCAGTTCTTC
cdr3_aa: CAWSSRLYNEQFF

j_call: TRBJ2-1
clone_size: .
v_call: TRBV2
d_call: .
cdr3_nt: TGTGCCAGCAGTTCGGGGAAGTCCTCGAGCTCCTACAATGAGCAGTTCTTC
cdr3_aa: CASSSGKSSSSYNEQFF

j_call: TRBJ1-2
clone_size: .
v_call: TRBV19
d_call: .
cdr3_nt: TGTGCCAGTGCCGGGTCTCAGTTGGGCTACACCTTC
cdr3_aa: CASAGSQLGYTF

j_call: TRBJ1-5
clone_size: once
v_call: TRBV9
d_call: .
cdr3_nt: TGTGCCAGCAGCGCCGACAGTAGTATCGGTCAGCCCCAGCATTTT
cdr3_aa: CASSADSSIGQPQHF

j_call: TRBJ1-6
clone_size: .
v_call: TRBV25-1
d_call: TRBD1
cdr3_nt: TGTGCCAGCAGTGGGCCGGGACAGCATAATTCACCCCTCCACTTT
cdr3_aa: CASSGPGQHNSPLHF

j_call: TRBJ2-1
clone_size: .
v_call: TRBV7-7
d_call: TRBD2
cdr3_nt: TGTGCCAGCAGCCCCGGGACTAGCAGCAATGAGCAGTTCTTC
cdr3_aa: CASSPGTSSNEQFF

j_call: TRBJ2-3
clone_size: .
v_call: TRBV7-3
d_call: TRBD2
cdr3_nt: TGTGCCAGCAGCCCGGGACTACCTAACACAGATACGCAGTATTTT
cdr3_aa: CASSPGLPNTDTQYF

j_call: TRBJ1-4
clone_size: once
v_call: TRBV7-9
d_call: TRBD1
cdr3_nt: TGTGCCAGCAGCTCCGGACAGGGGGCATATGAAAAACTGTTTTTT
cdr3_aa: CASSSGQGAYEKLFF

j_call: TRBJ2-5
clone_size: .
v_call: TRBV7-9
d_call: .
cdr3_nt: TGTGCCAGCAGCTTAGCCGGGATTCAAGAGACCCAGTACTTC
cdr3_aa: CASSLAGIQETQYF

j_call: TRBJ2-6
clone_size: .
v_call: TRBV6-4
d_call: .
cdr3_nt: TGTGCCAGCAGTGACAGGTGGGCAGGCTTCTCTGGGGCCAACGTCCTGACTTTC
cdr3_aa: CASSDRWAGFSGANVLTF

j_call: TRBJ2-3
clone_size: .
v_call: TRBV7-9
d_call: TRBD2
cdr3_nt: TGTGCCAGCAGCTTAACTAGCGCCACAGATACGCAGTATTTT
cdr3_aa: CASSLTSATDTQYF

j_call: TRBJ2-7
clone_size: few
v_call: TRBV19
d_call: TRBD1
cdr3_nt: TGTGCCAGTAGGGAGACAGGGCGAGGAAACGAGCAGTACTTC
cdr3_aa: CASRETGRGNEQYF

j_call: TRBJ2-1
clone_size: .
v_call: TRBV4-2
d_call: TRBD2
cdr3_nt: TGTGCCAGCAGCCAGGCCTCGGGGAGGGCCTACAATGAGCAGTTCTTC
cdr3_aa: CASSQASGRAYNEQFF

j_call: TRBJ1-5
clone_size: few
v_call: TRBV6-1
d_call: .
cdr3_nt: TGTGCCAGCAGTGAAAATCCGGGCGGGGGCAATCAGCCCCAGCATTTT
cdr3_aa: CASSENPGGGNQPQHF

j_call: TRBJ2-1
clone_size: .
v_call: TRBV29-1
d_call: TRBD2
cdr3_nt: TGCAGCGTCCCTAGCGGGCATCGGGTAGAAGACAATGAGCAGTTCTTC
cdr3_aa: CSVPSGHRVEDNEQFF

j_call: TRBJ1-4
clone_size: .
v_call: TRBV6-1
d_call: TRBD1
cdr3_nt: TGTGCCAGCAGCGAGGGACAGGGCAATGAAAAACTGTTTTTT
cdr3_aa: CASSEGQGNEKLFF

j_call: TRBJ2-1
clone_size: .
v_call: TRBV29-1
d_call: .
cdr3_nt: TGCAGCGTTCCAGACCGGGACTATGAGCAGTTCTTC
cdr3_aa: CSVPDRDYEQFF

j_call: TRBJ2-7
clone_size: .
v_call: TRBV19
d_call: .
cdr3_nt: TGTGCCAGTAGTAAAAGTACGACAGCCTACGAGCAGTACTTC
cdr3_aa: CASSKSTTAYEQYF

j_call: TRBJ2-1
clone_size: .
v_call: TRBV30
d_call: .
cdr3_nt: TGTGCCTGGGGTGCGAGGAAGGCCGAGCAGTTCTTC
cdr3_aa: CAWGARKAEQFF

j_call: TRBJ2-7
clone_size: .
v_call: TRBV27
d_call: .
cdr3_nt: TGTGCCAGCAACCCCGGAGGATACGGTTCCTACGAGCAGTACTTC
cdr3_aa: CASNPGGYGSYEQYF

j_call: TRBJ2-3
clone_size: .
v_call: TRBV5-4
d_call: TRBD1
cdr3_nt: TGTGCCAGCAGTCTGACAGGGGGGAGCACAGATACGCAGTATTTT
cdr3_aa: CASSLTGGSTDTQYF

j_call: TRBJ1-2
clone_size: .
v_call: TRBV6-5
d_call: .
cdr3_nt: TGTGCCAGCAGTTACTCTCGGCGGGAAGACACCTTC
cdr3_aa: CASSYSRREDTF

j_call: TRBJ2-2
clone_size: .
v_call: TRBV27
d_call: .
cdr3_nt: TGTGCCAGCAGTTTATTGCGGGAAGTTTCCGGGGAGCTGTTTTTT
cdr3_aa: CASSLLREVSGELFF

j_call: TRBJ1-5
clone_size: .
v_call: TRBV27
d_call: .
cdr3_nt: TGTGCCAGCAGTTTAGGCCGCGGGGGCAATCAGCCCCAGCATTTT
cdr3_aa: CASSLGRGGNQPQHF

j_call: TRBJ1-4
clone_size: few
v_call: TRBV4-3
d_call: .
cdr3_nt: TGCGCCAGCAGCCAAGAGGTCAGGGTGTCAGGAAAACTGTTTTTT
cdr3_aa: CASSQEVRVSGKLFF